This TCR beta chain came from a study of radiotherapy plus CTLA-4 blockade in lung cancer. Study-level results: TCR clones from tumors expanded in blood after radiotherapy plus ipilimumab.

Turning to this clone: Its antigen is still unknown.

Those patients who had chemo-refractory metastatic non-small-cell lung cancer were given focal radiation along with CTLA-4 blockade through ipilimumab. Produced via immunoSEQ multiplex PCR; TCRdb's table is partial and in-frame only. The sample includes some 90,000 clones, 83% of them seen just once. CDR3 length: 14 amino acids. Germline CDR1 and CDR2: SEHNR and FQNEAQ (reference sequence). The ends were cut back, 1 base at V and 4 bases at J, with 10 bases in the middle. The chain is built from TRBV7-9 and TRBJ1-1; D might be TRBD1 (5 bases). The source is a human donor with non-small cell lung cancer who had stable disease on radiotherapy plus ipilimumab. The source was peripheral blood, collected from a patient treated with radiotherapy plus ipilimumab. CDR3 bases: TGTGCCAGCAGCTTAGGGGGGGAGGTCACTGAAGCTTTCTTT. Its protein product is CASSLGGEVTEAFF.